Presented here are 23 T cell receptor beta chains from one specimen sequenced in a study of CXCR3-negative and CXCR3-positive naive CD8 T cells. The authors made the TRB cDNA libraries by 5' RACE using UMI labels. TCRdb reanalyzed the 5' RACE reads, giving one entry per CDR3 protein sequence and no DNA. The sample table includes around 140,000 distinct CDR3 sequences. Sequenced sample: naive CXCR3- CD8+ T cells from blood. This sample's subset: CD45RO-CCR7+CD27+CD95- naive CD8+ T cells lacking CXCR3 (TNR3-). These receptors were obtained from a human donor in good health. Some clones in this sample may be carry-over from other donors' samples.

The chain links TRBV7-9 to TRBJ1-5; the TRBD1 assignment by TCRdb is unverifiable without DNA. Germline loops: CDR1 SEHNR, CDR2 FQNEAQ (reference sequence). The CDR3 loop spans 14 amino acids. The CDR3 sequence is CASSKEGQNQPQHF. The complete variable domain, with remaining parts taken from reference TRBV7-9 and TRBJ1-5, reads DTGVSQNPRHKITKRGQNVTFRCDPISEHNRLYWYRQTLGQGPEFLTYFQNEAQLEKSRLLSDRFSAERPKGSFSTLEIQRTEQGDSAMYLCASSKEGQNQPQHFGDGTRLSIL.

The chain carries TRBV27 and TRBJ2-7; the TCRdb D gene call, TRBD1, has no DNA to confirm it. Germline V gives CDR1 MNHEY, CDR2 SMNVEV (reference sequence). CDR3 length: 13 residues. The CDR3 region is CASSSQGALEQYF.

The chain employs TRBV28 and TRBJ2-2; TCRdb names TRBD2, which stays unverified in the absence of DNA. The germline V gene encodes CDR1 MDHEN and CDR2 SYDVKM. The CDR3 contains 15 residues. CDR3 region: CASKMGLAVTGELFF.

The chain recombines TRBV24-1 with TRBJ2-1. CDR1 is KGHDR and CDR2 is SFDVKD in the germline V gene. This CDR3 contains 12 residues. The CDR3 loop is CATSRSYNEQFF.

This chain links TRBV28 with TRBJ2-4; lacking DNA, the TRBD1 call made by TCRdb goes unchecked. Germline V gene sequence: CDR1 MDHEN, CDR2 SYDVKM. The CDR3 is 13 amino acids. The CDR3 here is CASSRTRGNIQYF. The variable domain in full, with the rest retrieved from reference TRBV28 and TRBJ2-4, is DVKVTQSSRYLVKRTGEKVFLECVQDMDHENMFWYRQDPGLGLRLIYFSYDVKMKEKGDIPEGYSVSREKKERFSLILESASTNQTSMYLCASSRTRGNIQYFGAGTRLSVL.

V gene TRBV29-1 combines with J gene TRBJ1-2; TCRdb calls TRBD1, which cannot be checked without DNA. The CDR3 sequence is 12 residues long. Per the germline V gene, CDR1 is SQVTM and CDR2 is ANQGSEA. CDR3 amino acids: CSVEGTNYGYTF.

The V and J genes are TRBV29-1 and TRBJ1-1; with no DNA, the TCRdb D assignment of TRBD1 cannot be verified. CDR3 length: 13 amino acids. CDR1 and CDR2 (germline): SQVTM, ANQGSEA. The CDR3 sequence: CSAPGGADTEAFF. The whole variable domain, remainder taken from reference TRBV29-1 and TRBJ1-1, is SAVISQKPSRDICQRGTSLTIQCQVDSQVTMMFWYRQQPGQSLTLIATANQGSEATYESGFVIDKFPISRPNLTFSTLTVSNMSPEDSSIYLCSAPGGADTEAFFGQGTRLTVV.

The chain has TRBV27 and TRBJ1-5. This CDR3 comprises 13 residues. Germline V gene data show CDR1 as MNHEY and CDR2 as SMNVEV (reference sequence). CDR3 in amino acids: CASSSLGNQPQHF.

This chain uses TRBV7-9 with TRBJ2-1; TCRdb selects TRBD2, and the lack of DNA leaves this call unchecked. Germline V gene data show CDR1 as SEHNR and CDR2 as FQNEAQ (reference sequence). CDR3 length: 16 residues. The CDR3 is CASSHPTSGGNNEQFF.

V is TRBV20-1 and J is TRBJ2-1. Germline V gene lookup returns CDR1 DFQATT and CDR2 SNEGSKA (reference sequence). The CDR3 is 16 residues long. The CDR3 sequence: CSAIDVAGSSYNEQFF.

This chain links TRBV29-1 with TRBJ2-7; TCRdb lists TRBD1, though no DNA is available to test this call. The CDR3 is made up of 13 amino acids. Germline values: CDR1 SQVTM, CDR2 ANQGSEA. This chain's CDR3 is CSVRGPGSYEQYF.

The CDR3 protein is CASTPGDYGYTF. The chain has TRBV6-2 or TRBV6-3 and TRBJ1-2; TCRdb picks TRBD1, but there is no DNA to check that call. Germline loops: CDR1 MNHEY, CDR2 SVGEGT. CDR3 length: 12 residues.

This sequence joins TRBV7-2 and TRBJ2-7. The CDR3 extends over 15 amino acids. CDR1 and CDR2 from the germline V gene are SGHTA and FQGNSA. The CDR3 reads CASSLLSRDLYEQYF. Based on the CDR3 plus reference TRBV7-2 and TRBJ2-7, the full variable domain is GAGVSQSPSNKVTEKGKDVELRCDPISGHTALYWYRQSLGQGLEFLIYFQGNSAPDKSGLPSDRFSAERTGGSVSTLTIQRTQQEDSAVYLCASSLLSRDLYEQYFGPGTRLTVT.

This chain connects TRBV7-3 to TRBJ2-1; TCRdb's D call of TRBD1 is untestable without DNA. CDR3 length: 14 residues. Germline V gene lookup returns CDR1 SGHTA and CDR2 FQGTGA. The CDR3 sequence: CASSPWGQGSEQFF.

Here the CDR3 reads CASSFSGTDKIDEQFF. The J gene is TRBJ2-1, the V gene TRBV19; TCRdb names TRBD1, which stays unverified in the absence of DNA. This CDR3 spans 16 amino acids. The germline CDR1 and CDR2 sequences are LNHDA and SQIVND (reference sequence).

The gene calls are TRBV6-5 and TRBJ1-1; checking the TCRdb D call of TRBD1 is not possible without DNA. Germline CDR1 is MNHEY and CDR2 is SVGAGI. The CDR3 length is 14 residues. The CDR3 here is CASSYQGLGTEAFF.

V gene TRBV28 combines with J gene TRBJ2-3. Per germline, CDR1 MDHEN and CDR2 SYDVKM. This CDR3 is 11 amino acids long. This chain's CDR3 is CASSYTDTQYF. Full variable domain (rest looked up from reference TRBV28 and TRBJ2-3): DVKVTQSSRYLVKRTGEKVFLECVQDMDHENMFWYRQDPGLGLRLIYFSYDVKMKEKGDIPEGYSVSREKKERFSLILESASTNQTSMYLCASSYTDTQYFGPGTRLTVL.

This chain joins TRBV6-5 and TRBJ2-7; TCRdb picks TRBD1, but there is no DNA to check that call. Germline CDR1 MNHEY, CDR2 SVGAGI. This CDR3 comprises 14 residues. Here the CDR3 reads CASSSDRASYEQYF.

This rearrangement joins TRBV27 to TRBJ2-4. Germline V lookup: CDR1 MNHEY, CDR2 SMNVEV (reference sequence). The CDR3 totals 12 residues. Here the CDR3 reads CASGLAKNIQYF.

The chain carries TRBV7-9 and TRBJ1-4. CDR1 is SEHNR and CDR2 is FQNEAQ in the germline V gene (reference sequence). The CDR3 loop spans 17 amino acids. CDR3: CASSFGLSGVINEKLFF. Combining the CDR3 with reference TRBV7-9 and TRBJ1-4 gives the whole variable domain DTGVSQNPRHKITKRGQNVTFRCDPISEHNRLYWYRQTLGQGPEFLTYFQNEAQLEKSRLLSDRFSAERPKGSFSTLEIQRTEQGDSAMYLCASSFGLSGVINEKLFFGSGTQLSVL.

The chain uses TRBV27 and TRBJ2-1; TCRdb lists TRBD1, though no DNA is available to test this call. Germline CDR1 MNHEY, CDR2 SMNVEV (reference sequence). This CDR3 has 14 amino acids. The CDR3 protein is CATSLTGTGYEQFF.

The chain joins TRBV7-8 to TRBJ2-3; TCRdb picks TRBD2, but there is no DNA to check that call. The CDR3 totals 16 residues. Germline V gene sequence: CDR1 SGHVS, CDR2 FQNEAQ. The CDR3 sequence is CASSTQRGVYTDTQYF.

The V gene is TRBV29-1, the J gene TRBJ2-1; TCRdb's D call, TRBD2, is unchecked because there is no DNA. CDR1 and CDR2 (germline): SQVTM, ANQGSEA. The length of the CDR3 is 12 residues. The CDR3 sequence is CSVELAYNEQFF.